What follows is one TCR beta chain and its context. Clones were read by immunoSEQ multiplex PCR, and TCRdb kept only the in-frame ones, dropping some. Of roughly 15,000 clones listed, 65% to 90% were seen once; the top ten hold 20% to 25%. The data were taken from a study of blood T cell repertoires in COVID-19. Across the study: Sample material is recorded as cDNA or gDNA derived from T cells, B-cell-depleted T cells, or PBMCs.

The CDR3 totals 14 residues. Trimming stripped 1 base from V and 4 bases from J, with 5 bases between. Germline assignment: CDR1 MNHNS and CDR2 SASEGT. The TCR was taken from a man older than 75 with active COVID-19. This chain connects TRBV6-1 to TRBJ2-6, with unresolved D. What was sequenced was peripheral blood. The CDR3 loop is CASSEGLGANVLTF. The CDR3 DNA reads as TGTGCCAGCAGTGAAGGTCTCGGGGCCAACGTCCTGACTTTC.